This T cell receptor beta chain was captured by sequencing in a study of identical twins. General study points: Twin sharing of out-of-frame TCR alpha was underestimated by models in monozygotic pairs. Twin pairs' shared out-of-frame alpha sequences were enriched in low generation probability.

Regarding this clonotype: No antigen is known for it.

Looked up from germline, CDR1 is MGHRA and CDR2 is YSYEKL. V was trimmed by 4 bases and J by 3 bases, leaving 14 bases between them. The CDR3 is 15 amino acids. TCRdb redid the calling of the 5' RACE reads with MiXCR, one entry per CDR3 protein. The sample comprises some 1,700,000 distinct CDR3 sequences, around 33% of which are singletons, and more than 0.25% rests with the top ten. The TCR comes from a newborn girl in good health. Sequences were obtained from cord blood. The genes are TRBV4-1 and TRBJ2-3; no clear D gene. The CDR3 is CASSPHGPLTDTQYF. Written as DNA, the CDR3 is TGCGCCAGCAGCCCCCACGGGCCTTTGACAGATACGCAGTATTTT.